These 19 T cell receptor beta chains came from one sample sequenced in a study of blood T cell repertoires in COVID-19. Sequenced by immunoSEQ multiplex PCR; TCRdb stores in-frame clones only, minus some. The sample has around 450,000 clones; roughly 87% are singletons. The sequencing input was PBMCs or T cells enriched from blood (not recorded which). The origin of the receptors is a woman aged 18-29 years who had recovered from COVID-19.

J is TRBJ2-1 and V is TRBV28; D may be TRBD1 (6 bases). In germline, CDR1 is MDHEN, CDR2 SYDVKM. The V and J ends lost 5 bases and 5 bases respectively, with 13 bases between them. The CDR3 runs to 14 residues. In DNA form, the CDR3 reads TGTGCCAGCAGTCCGCGGACAGAGGACAATGAGCAGTTCTTC. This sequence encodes CASSPRTEDNEQFF.

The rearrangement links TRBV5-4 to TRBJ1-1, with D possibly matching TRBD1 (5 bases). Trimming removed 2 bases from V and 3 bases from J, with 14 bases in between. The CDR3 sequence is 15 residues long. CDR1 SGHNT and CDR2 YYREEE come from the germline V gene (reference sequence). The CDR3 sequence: CASSLPQGGHTEAFF. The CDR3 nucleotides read TGTGCCAGCAGCTTACCTCAGGGAGGCCACACTGAAGCTTTCTTT.

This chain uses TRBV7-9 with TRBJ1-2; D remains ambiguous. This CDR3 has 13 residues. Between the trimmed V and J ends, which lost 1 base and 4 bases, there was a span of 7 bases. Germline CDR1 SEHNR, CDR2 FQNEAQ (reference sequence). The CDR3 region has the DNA TGTGCCAGCAGCTTAGGAGGGATCTATGGCTACACCTTC. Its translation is CASSLGGIYGYTF.

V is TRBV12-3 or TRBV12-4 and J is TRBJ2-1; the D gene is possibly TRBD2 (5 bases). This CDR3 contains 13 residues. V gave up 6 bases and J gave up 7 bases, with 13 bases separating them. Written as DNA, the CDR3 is TGTGCCAGCAGGGGAGATAGTAGAAATGAGCAGTTCTTC. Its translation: CASRGDSRNEQFF.

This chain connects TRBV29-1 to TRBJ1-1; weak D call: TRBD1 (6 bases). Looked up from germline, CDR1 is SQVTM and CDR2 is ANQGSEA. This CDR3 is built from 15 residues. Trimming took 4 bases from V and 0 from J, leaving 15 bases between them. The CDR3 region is CSVGADSELNTEAFF. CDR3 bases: TGCAGCGTTGGGGCGGACAGCGAATTGAACACTGAAGCTTTCTTT.

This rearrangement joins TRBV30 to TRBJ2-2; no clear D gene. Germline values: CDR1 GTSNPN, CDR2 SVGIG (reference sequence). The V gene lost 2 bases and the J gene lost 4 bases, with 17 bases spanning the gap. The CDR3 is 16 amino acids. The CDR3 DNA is TGTGCCTGGAGTCTTTGGGTGAGCGAGTTCACCGGGGAGCTGTTTTTT. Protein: CAWSLWVSEFTGELFF.

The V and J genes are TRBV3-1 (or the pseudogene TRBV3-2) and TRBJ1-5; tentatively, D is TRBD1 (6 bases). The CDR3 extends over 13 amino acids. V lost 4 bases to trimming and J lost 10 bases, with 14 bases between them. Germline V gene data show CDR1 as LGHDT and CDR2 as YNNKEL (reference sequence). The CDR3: CASSPLLTGPQHF. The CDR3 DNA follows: TGTGCCAGCAGCCCCCTACTGACAGGTCCCCAGCATTTT.

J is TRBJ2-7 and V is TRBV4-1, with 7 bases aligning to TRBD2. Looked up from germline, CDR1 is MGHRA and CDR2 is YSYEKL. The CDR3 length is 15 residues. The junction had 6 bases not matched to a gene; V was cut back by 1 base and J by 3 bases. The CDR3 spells CASSQVGGEVYEQYF. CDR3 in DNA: TGCGCCAGCAGCCAAGTGGGGGGGGAGGTCTACGAGCAGTACTTC.

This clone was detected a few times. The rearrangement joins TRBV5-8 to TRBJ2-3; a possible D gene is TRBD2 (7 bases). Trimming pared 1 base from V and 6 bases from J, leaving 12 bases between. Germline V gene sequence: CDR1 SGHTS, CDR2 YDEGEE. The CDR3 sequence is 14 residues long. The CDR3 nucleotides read TGTGCCAGCAGCTTGCGTAAGGGGGGGGATACGCAGTATTTT. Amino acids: CASSLRKGGDTQYF.

The CDR3 sequence is CASSDGGAGYTF. CDR3 nucleotides: TGTGCCAGCAGTGATGGGGGCGCGGGCTACACCTTC. The genes are TRBV6-1 and TRBJ1-2; D perhaps matches TRBD1 (6 bases). V gave up 3 bases and J gave up 8 bases, with 10 bases separating them. This CDR3 region has 12 residues. Germline V gene lookup returns CDR1 MNHNS and CDR2 SASEGT.

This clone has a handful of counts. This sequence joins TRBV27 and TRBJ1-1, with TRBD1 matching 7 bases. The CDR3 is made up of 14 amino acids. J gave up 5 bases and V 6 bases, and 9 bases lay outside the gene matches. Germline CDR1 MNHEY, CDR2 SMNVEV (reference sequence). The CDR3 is CASRATGTTTEAFF. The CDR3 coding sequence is TGTGCCAGCAGAGCGACAGGGACGACGACTGAAGCTTTCTTT.

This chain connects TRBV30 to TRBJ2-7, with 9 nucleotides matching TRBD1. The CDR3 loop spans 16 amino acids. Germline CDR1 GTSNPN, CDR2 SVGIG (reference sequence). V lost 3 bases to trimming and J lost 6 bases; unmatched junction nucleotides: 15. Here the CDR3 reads CAWSRDRAIIGSEQYF. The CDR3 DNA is TGTGCCTGGAGCCGGGACAGGGCTATAATAGGGTCCGAGCAGTACTTC.

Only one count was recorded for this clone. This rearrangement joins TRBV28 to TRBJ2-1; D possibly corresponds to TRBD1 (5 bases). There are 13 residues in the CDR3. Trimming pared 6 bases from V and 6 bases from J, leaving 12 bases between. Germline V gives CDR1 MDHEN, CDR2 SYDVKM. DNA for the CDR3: TGTGCCAGCAGGGCCACGACAGTCAATGAGCAGTTCTTC. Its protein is CASRATTVNEQFF.

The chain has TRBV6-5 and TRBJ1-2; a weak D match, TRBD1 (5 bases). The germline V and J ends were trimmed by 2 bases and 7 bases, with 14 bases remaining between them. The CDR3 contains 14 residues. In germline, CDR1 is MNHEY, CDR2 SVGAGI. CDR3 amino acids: CASSYRPGGGGYTF. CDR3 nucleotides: TGTGCCAGCAGTTACAGGCCGGGCGGGGGTGGCTACACCTTC.

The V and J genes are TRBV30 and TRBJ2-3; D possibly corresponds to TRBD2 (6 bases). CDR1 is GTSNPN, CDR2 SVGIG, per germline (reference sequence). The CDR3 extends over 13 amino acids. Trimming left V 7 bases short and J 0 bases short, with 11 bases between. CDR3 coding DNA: TGTGCCTTCGGAGGGCGGAGCACAGATACGCAGTATTTT. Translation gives CAFGGRSTDTQYF.

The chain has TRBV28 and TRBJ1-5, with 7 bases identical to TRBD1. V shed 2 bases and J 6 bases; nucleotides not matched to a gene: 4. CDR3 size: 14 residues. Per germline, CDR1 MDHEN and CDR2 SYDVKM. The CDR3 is CASSLQGGGQPQHF. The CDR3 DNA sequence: TGTGCCAGCAGTTTACAAGGGGGCGGTCAGCCCCAGCATTTT.

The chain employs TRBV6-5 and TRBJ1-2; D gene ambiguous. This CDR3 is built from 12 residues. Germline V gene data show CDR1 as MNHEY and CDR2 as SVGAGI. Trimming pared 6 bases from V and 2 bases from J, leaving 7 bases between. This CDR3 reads CASSFRNYGYTF. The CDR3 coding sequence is TGTGCCAGCAGCTTTCGGAACTATGGCTACACCTTC.

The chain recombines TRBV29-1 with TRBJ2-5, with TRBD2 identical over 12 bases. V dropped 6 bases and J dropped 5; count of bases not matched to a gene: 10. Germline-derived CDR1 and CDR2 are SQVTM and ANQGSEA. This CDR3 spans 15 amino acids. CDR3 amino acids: CSVCAAGTSGETQYF. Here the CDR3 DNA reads TGCAGCGTCTGTGCTGCCGGGACTAGCGGGGAGACCCAGTACTTC. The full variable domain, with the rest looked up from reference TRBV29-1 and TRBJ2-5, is SAVISQKPSRDICQRGTSLTIQCQVDSQVTMMFWYRQQPGQSLTLIATANQGSEATYESGFVIDKFPISRPNLTFSTLTVSNMSPEDSSIYLCSVCAAGTSGETQYFGPGTRLLVL.

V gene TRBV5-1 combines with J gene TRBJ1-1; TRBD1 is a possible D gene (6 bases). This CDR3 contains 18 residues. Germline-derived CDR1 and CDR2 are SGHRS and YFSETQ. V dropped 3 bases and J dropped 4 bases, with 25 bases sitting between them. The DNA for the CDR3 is TGCGCCAGCAGCTACACCACAGGGAGCTCCTGGGAAGGCACTGAAGCTTTCTTT. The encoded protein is CASSYTTGSSWEGTEAFF.